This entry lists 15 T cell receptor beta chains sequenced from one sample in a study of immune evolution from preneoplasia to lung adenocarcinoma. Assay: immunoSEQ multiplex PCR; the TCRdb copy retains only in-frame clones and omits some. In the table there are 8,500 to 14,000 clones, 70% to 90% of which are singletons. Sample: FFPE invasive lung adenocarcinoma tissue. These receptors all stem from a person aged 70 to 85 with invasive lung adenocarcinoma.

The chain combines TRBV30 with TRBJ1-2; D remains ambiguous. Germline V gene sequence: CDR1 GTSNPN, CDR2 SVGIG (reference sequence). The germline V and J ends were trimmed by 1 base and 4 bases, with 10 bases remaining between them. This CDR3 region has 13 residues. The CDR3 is CAWSDDGFYGYTF. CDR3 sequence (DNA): TGTGCCTGGAGTGATGACGGATTCTATGGCTACACCTTC.

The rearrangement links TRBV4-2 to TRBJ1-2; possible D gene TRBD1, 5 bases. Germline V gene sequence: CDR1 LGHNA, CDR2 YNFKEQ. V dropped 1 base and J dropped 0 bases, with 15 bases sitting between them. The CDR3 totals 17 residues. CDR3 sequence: CASSQGVGALANYGYTF. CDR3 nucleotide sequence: TGTGCCAGCAGCCAAGGGGTTGGGGCTCTAGCTAACTATGGCTACACCTTC.

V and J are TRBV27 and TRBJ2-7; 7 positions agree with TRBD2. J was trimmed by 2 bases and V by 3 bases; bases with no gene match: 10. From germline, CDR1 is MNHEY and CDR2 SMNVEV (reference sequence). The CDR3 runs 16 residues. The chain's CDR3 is CASSFGSTSYAYEQYF. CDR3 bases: TGTGCCAGCAGTTTTGGGTCGACTAGCTATGCCTACGAGCAGTACTTC.

CDR3 region: CASSPTGYGYTF. As DNA, the CDR3 is TGTGCCAGCAGCCCGACAGGGTACGGCTACACCTTC. The rearrangement joins TRBV2 to TRBJ1-2; TRBD1 matches 7 bases. The trim removed 6 bases at V and 8 bases at J, leaving 6 bases unmatched. Germline assignment: CDR1 SNHLY and CDR2 FYNNEI. CDR3 length equals 12 residues.

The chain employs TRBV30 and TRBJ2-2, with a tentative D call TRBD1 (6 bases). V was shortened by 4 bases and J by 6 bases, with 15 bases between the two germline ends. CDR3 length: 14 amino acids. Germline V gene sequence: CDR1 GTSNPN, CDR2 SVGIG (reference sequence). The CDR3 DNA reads TGTGCCTGGACGATAAACAGGGCGTCCGGGGAGCTGTTTTTT. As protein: CAWTINRASGELFF.

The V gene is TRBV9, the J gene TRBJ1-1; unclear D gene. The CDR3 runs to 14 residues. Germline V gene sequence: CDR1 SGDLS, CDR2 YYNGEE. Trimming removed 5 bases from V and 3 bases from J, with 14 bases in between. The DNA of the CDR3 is TGTGCCAGCAGTCGGGAGTCCAGACACACTGAAGCTTTCTTT. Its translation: CASSRESRHTEAFF.

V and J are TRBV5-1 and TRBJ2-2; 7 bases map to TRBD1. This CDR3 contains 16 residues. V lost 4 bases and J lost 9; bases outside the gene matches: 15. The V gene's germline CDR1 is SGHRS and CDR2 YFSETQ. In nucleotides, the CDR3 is TGCGCCAGCAGCCCGACGGTAGGGGGCGGATCAAGGGAGCTGTTTTTT. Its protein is CASSPTVGGGSRELFF.

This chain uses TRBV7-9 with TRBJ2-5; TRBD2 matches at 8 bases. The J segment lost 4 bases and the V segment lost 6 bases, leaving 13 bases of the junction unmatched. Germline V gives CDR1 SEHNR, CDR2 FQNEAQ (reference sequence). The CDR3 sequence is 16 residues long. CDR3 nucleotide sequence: TGTGCCAGCAGTTTGTCCGGGACTAGTGTTTCAGAGACCCAGTACTTC. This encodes CASSLSGTSVSETQYF.

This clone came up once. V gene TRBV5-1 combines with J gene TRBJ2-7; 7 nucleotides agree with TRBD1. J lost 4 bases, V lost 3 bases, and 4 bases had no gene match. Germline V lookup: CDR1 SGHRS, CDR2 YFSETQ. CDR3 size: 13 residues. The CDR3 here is CASSWGQTYEQYF. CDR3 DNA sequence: TGCGCCAGCAGCTGGGGACAGACTTACGAGCAGTACTTC.

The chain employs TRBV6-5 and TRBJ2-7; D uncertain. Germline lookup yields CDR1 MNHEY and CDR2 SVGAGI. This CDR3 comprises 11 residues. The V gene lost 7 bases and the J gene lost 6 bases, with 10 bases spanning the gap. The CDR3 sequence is CASTYMGEQYF. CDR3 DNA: TGTGCCAGCACCTACATGGGCGAGCAGTACTTC.

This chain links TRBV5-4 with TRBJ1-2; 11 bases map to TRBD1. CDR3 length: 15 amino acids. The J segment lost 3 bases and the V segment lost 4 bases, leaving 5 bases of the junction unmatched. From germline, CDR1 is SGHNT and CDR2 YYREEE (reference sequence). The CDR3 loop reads CASSAGQGGHYGYTF. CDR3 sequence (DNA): TGTGCCAGCAGCGCGGGACAGGGGGGACACTATGGCTACACCTTC.

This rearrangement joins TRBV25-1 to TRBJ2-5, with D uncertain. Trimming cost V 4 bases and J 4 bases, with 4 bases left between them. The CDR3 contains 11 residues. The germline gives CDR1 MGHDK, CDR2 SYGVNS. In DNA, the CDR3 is TGTGCCAGCAGTGGCTTAGAGACCCAGTACTTC. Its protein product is CASSGLETQYF.

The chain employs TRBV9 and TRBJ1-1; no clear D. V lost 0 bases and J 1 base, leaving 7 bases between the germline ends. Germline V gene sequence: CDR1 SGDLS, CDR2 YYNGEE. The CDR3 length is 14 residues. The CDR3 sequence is CASSVAGENTEAFF. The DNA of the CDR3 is TGTGCCAGCAGCGTAGCGGGAGAGAACACTGAAGCTTTCTTT. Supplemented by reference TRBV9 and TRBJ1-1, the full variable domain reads DSGVTQTPKHLITATGQRVTLRCSPRSGDLSVYWYQQSLDQGLQFLIQYYNGEERAKGNILERFSAQQFPDLHSELNLSSLELGDSALYFCASSVAGENTEAFFGQGTRLTVV.

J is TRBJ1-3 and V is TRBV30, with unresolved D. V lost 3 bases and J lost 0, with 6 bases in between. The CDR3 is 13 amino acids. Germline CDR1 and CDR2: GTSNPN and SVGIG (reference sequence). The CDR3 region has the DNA TGTGCCTGGAGACTGAGCTCTGGAAACACCATATATTTT. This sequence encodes CAWRLSSGNTIYF.

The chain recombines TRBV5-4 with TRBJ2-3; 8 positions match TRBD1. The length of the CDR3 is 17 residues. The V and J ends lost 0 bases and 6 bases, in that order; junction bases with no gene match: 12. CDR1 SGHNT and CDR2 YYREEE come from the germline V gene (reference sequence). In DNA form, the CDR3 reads TGTGCCAGCAGCTTGGCCGTTGGGCAGGGGGCAACGGATACGCAGTATTTT. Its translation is CASSLAVGQGATDTQYF.